This T cell receptor (beta chain) was recovered during a study of T-cell memory formation after mild COVID-19. Findings and caveats of the study: Mainly in CM and EM were contracting CD4+ clones; CD8+ were in EMRA. Day 15 to 85 contracting clones showed balanced CD4/CD8; later expanders leaned CD4+. Cross-reactive memory seemingly joined, as some responding clones were found in pre-infection memory.

One entry per CDR3 protein, called by TCRdb with MiXCR from the 5' RACE reads. The sample shows 400,000 or so distinct CDR3 sequences, about 21% of them seen only once. Regarding this clonotype: The antigen remains undetermined.

This CDR3 is built from 14 residues. V lost 5 bases and J lost 7, with 15 bases in between. The germline gives CDR1 SGHTA, CDR2 FQGNSA. This clonotype was sampled from an adult woman who had mild COVID-19 (a few samples of this study predate the infection). Cell type and time point are not known. V gene TRBV7-2 combines with J gene TRBJ2-1, with D possibly matching TRBD2 (6 bases). Sequencing was carried out using PBMCs or a T cell subset sorted from them (not recorded which). The CDR3 bases are TGTGCCAGCAGCCCCGGACTAAACCGGAATGAGCAGTTCTTC. Translating gives CASSPGLNRNEQFF.